The rows below give T cell receptor beta chains drawn from one sample of a study of blood T cells in healthy people across ages. TCRdb used MiXCR to reprocess the 5' RACE reads, holding one entry per CDR3 protein. The sample consists of hundreds of thousands of distinct CDR3 sequences, 25% to 30% of them appearing once. The sample taken for sequencing was blood. All receptors derive from a woman of 80 years or more in good health. Each CDR3 is given with its conserved first and last residue. D genes are given only for firm matches. Part of the rows lack a size; the others show once, few, many or a class for expanded clones.

clone_size	d_call	j_call	v_call	cdr3_nt	cdr3_aa
few	NA	TRBJ2-3	TRBV20-1	TGCAGTGCCCTTCTCTCTAGCACAGATACGCAGTATTTT	CSALLSSTDTQYF
NA	TRBD1	TRBJ2-1	TRBV29-1	TGCAGCGTTGGTGGGCAGGGGGTCATCTATGAGCAGTTCTTC	CSVGGQGVIYEQFF
NA	TRBD2	TRBJ2-3	TRBV7-2	TGTGCCAGCAGCGCCCGACTAGCGGGAGGGACAGATGCGCAGTATTTT	CASSARLAGGTDAQYF
NA	TRBD1	TRBJ2-2	TRBV20-1	TGCAGTGCTAGAGATTCCGGGACAGGGGGTACCGGGGAGCTGTTTTTT	CSARDSGTGGTGELFF
once	TRBD2	TRBJ2-1	TRBV7-2	TGTGCCAGCAGGAGCGGGATCTCCTACAATGAGCAGTTCTTC	CASRSGISYNEQFF
many	TRBD2	TRBJ2-5	TRBV20-1	TGCAGTGCTAGCCCCGGGACTAGCTTTCAGGAGACCCAGTACTTC	CSASPGTSFQETQYF
many	NA	TRBJ2-3	TRBV7-2	TGTGCCAGCAGCTTTCGGGTCGATGGCACAGATACGCAGTATTTT	CASSFRVDGTDTQYF
NA	NA	TRBJ1-4	TRBV18	TGTGCCAGCTCACCAGGAGATAATGAAAAACTGTTTTTT	CASSPGDNEKLFF
many	NA	TRBJ2-7	TRBV6-2/TRBV6-3	TGTGCCAGCAGTTACGGGGCTAGCGAGCAGTACTTC	CASSYGASEQYF
many	NA	TRBJ1-6	TRBV7-2	TGTGCCAGCAGCTTAATCGGGAGCTCCTATAATTCACCCCTCCACTTT	CASSLIGSSYNSPLHF
NA	NA	TRBJ2-7	TRBV5-1	TGCGCCAGCAGCTTGGAAGGGCCCGAGCAGTACTTC	CASSLEGPEQYF
NA	NA	TRBJ1-6	TRBV5-1	TGCGCCAGCAGCACGGGACGGAGCTATAATTCACCCCTCCACTTT	CASSTGRSYNSPLHF
NA	TRBD1	TRBJ2-1	TRBV5-1	TGCGCCAGCAGTTACGCCCCGGACAGGCTCAATGAGCAGTTCTTC	CASSYAPDRLNEQFF
few	TRBD1	TRBJ1-2	TRBV5-6	TGTGCCAGCAGCTTCTTCCGGGACAGGGGGCGAAGCTATGGCTACACCTTC	CASSFFRDRGRSYGYTF
few	TRBD1	TRBJ1-5	TRBV30	TGTGCCTGGAGTGTACGAGACAGGGGTAATCAGCCCCAGCATTTT	CAWSVRDRGNQPQHF
NA	TRBD2	TRBJ2-7	TRBV7-2	TGTGCCAGCAGCTTACTAGCGGCCTCGAGGTCCGAGCAGTACTTC	CASSLLAASRSEQYF
NA	TRBD1	TRBJ1-6	TRBV6-5	TGTGCCAGCAGTCTACTGGGTTTGGACAGGGGACAGTCACCCCTCCACTTT	CASSLLGLDRGQSPLHF
many	NA	TRBJ1-5	TRBV20-1	TGCAGTGCTAGAATGGGGGGAGGGAATCAGCCCCAGCATTTT	CSARMGGGNQPQHF
NA	TRBD1	TRBJ2-3	TRBV29-1	TGCAGCGTTGACAAGACAGGGGCAGGCACAGATACGCAGTATTTT	CSVDKTGAGTDTQYF
many	TRBD2	TRBJ2-7	TRBV7-2	TGTGCCAGCAGTCTAAGGCAGGGCGGGGGGGCTGTCTACGAGCAGTACTTC	CASSLRQGGGAVYEQYF
many	NA	TRBJ1-4	TRBV29-1	TGCAGCGTTGAAGACTCAGGGCGAGGAGAAAAACTGTTTTTT	CSVEDSGRGEKLFF
many	TRBD2	TRBJ2-5	TRBV20-1	TGCAGTGCTACTAGCGGGGGGACGCATGAGACCCAGTACTTC	CSATSGGTHETQYF
few	TRBD1	TRBJ1-2	TRBV15	TGTGCCACCAGCCTCCCAGGGGGCGAAGGTGGCTACACCTTC	CATSLPGGEGGYTF
few	NA	TRBJ1-1	TRBV27	TGTGCCAGCAGTTTTGGGGGGTTCAAGAACACTGAAGCTTTCTTT	CASSFGGFKNTEAFF
many	NA	TRBJ2-5	TRBV14	TGTGCCAGCAGCCGCCATTCGGGGGCATCGGAGACCCAGTACTTC	CASSRHSGASETQYF
few	NA	TRBJ2-1	TRBV5-4	TGTGCCAGCAGCTTCGGTCTTTACTCCTACGATGAGCAGTTCTTC	CASSFGLYSYDEQFF
once	NA	TRBJ2-1	TRBV7-9	TGTGCCAGCAGCTCCCCCGGACTATTCCTCTACAATGAGCAGTTCTTC	CASSSPGLFLYNEQFF
once	NA	TRBJ2-5	TRBV20-1	TGCAGTGCTAGAGGGGAGCGGATGTACCAAGAGACCCAGTACTTC	CSARGERMYQETQYF
few	TRBD2	TRBJ2-1	TRBV6-5	TGTACCAGCAGTTACGAAGGCGGGGGGGCATACAATGAGCAGTTCTTC	CTSSYEGGGAYNEQFF
many	NA	TRBJ2-4	TRBV7-9	TGTGCCAGCAGCCCACCAGGGGTTGCCAAAAACATTCAGTACTTC	CASSPPGVAKNIQYF
few	NA	TRBJ2-1	TRBV5-4	TGTGCCAGCAGCTTTCGGGGGGCTCGCGTCAATGAGCAGTTCTTC	CASSFRGARVNEQFF
NA	NA	TRBJ2-7	TRBV5-1	TGCGCCAGCAGCTTGATCCTGGGCACCTACGAGCAGTACTTC	CASSLILGTYEQYF
many	TRBD2	TRBJ2-5	TRBV6-2/TRBV6-3	TGTGCCAGCAGTTACTCGGGGGGGTTTGGACAAGAGACCCAGTACTTC	CASSYSGGFGQETQYF
NA	NA	TRBJ2-1	TRBV29-1	TGCAGCGTTGAAGGAGTTTACAATGAGCAGTTCTTC	CSVEGVYNEQFF
few	NA	TRBJ2-3	TRBV3-1	TGTGCCAGCAGCCAAGTGAACAGGGCAGATACGCAGTATTTT	CASSQVNRADTQYF
many	NA	TRBJ2-5	TRBV12-3/TRBV12-4	TGTGCCAGCAGTTACAGGGCAGAGACCCAGTACTTC	CASSYRAETQYF
NA	NA	TRBJ2-5	TRBV5-1	TGCGCCAGCAGCGGAGGGCCAGGGGAAGAGACCCAGTACTTC	CASSGGPGEETQYF
NA	NA	TRBJ1-1	TRBV6-2/TRBV6-3	TGTGCCAGCAGTTACTCACGGTTGCCAGAAGCTTTCTTT	CASSYSRLPEAFF
NA	NA	TRBJ1-4	TRBV5-1	TGCGCCAGCAGCTTGCTATGGAGGGGAGGCACAACTAATGAAAAACGGTTTTTT	CASSLLWRGGTTNEKRFF
NA	NA	TRBJ2-7	TRBV30	TGTGCCTGGAGTGTACGGGGAGGACCCTACGAGCAGTACTTC	CAWSVRGGPYEQYF
many	NA	TRBJ1-2	TRBV4-2	TGTGCCAGCAGCCCCGGTCAAGGGAAGGATGGCTACACCTTC	CASSPGQGKDGYTF
many	TRBD1	TRBJ2-1	TRBV25-1	TGTGCCAGCAGCGTGACAGGGGGAGGAGAGCAGTTCTTC	CASSVTGGGEQFF
many	NA	TRBJ1-2	TRBV20-1	TGCAGTGCTAGAGTGGGGCAGATCACTAACTATGGCTACACCTTC	CSARVGQITNYGYTF
NA	TRBD1	TRBJ2-5	TRBV11-2	TGTGCCGGCAGCTCCCGACAGGGTAGAGAGACCCAGTACTTC	CAGSSRQGRETQYF
many	NA	TRBJ2-1	TRBV5-4	TGTGCCAGCAGCTTGACACCAGGAGGGGGTTCTGAGCAGTTCTTC	CASSLTPGGGSEQFF
few	TRBD1	TRBJ2-7	TRBV27	TGTGCCAGCAGTACCGACAGGGATTTCGAGCAGTACTTC	CASSTDRDFEQYF
once	NA	TRBJ2-7	TRBV4-3	TGCGCCAGCAGCCAAGATAAGGGAGCTGGGGGTTGGTACGAGCAGTACTTC	CASSQDKGAGGWYEQYF
many	TRBD1	TRBJ1-5	TRBV20-1	TGCAGTGCTAGAGAGGGGACAGGGGGCAGTCAGCCCCAGCATTTT	CSAREGTGGSQPQHF
few	TRBD1	TRBJ2-6	TRBV2	TGTGCCAGCAGGGACAGGGGAAGCTCTGGGGCCAACGTCCTGACTTTC	CASRDRGSSGANVLTF